This section outlines one T cell receptor beta chain sequence together with its context. The data derive from a study of blood T cell repertoires in COVID-19. In the original workflow: Estimates of nucleated cell counts were drawn from the amplification of reference gene primers. This table comes from immunoSEQ multiplex PCR, and its TCRdb copy is limited to in-frame clones, with some not included. From that table come the V and J calls and clone size; the DNA was used to work out D and trimming. Of some 180,000 clones in the sample, around 83% were seen once. Germline-derived CDR1 and CDR2 are SGHDT and YYEEEE. V dropped 1 base and J dropped 4 bases, with 11 bases sitting between them. The CDR3 extends over 14 amino acids.

This clonotype was sampled from a woman aged 60-75 years with acute or convalescent COVID-19. The sample was peripheral blood. This chain links TRBV5-6 with TRBJ1-1; D remains unclear. This CDR3 is CASSLSGIATEAFF. The CDR3 DNA reads TGTGCCAGCAGCTTGTCCGGAATAGCCACTGAAGCTTTCTTT. The entire variable domain, with the rest obtained from reference TRBV5-6 and TRBJ1-1, is as follows: DAGVTQSPTHLIKTRGQQVTLRCSPKSGHDTVSWYQQALGQGPQFIFQYYEEEERQRGNFPDRFSGHQFPNYSSELNVNALLLGDSALYLCASSLSGIATEAFFGQGTRLTVV.